The text below deals with one T cell receptor (beta chain). The data were obtained in a study of control samples from healthy donors and cancer patients. Some clones are missing from TCRdb's copy, which holds only in-frame ones; the method was immunoSEQ multiplex PCR. This table has some 140,000 clones, approximately 93% appearing once. CDR1 is SGHTA and CDR2 is FQGNSA in the germline V gene. The CDR3 extends over 14 amino acids. V shed 5 bases and J 6 bases; nucleotides not matched to a gene: 7. The sequence derives from a man aged 35 to 55 in good health. Sequenced input: blood. The chain carries TRBV7-2 and TRBJ2-1, with 7 nucleotides matching TRBD1. The CDR3 DNA sequence: TGTGCCAGCAGCCACAGGGGCAGACGCAATGAGCAGTTCTTC. This encodes CASSHRGRRNEQFF. The full variable domain, with the rest looked up from reference TRBV7-2 and TRBJ2-1, is GAGVSQSPSNKVTEKGKDVELRCDPISGHTALYWYRQSLGQGLEFLIYFQGNSAPDKSGLPSDRFSAERTGGSVSTLTIQRTQQEDSAVYLCASSHRGRRNEQFFGPGTRLTVL.